This entry describes one T cell receptor beta chain. Its antigen is not identified. The data derive from a study of shared clonotypes between healthy human individuals. Study summary: The study enrolled a couple of women and three men aged 18 to 49.

Method: immunoSEQ multiplex PCR; TCRdb's copy keeps in-frame clones and lacks some. The sample lists about 700,000 clones; roughly 70% were seen once. Study findings and constraints: The diversity represented, both genetic and in exposure history, was limited by few donors.

After removal of 3 bases from V and 0 bases from J, the junction contained 11 bases not matched to a gene. CDR1 SGHAT and CDR2 FQDESV come from the germline V gene (reference sequence). The CDR3 runs 18 residues. This sequence joins TRBV11-1 and TRBJ2-5, with 9 bases lining up with TRBD2. The sample taken for sequencing was memory CD4+ T cells sorted from blood. The subset was: CD45RA-negative fraction. The clonotype comes from a woman aged 25 to 39 in good health. CDR3 amino acids: CASSLPGSTSGHQETQYF. The CDR3 nucleotides are TGTGCCAGCAGCTTGCCGGGTTCGACTAGCGGACACCAAGAGACCCAGTACTTC.